These T cell receptor beta chains were read from a single sample in a study of blood T cell repertoires in COVID-19. Data came from immunoSEQ multiplex PCR; TCRdb stores just in-frame clones and leaves some out. The sample lists about 320,000 clones; 75% to 90% were seen once. Sequencing used PBMCs or T cells enriched from blood (not recorded which). These TCRs come from a man between 60 and 75 years old who had recovered from COVID-19. The CDR3 runs from the conserved cysteine through the conserved F or W. Each record gives: D gene, clone size, J gene, V gene, CDR3 DNA, CDR3 protein. A D gene is named only where the DNA matches it firmly. The size entry is marked missing in some rows and otherwise reads once, few, many or a size class.

>TRBD2|.|TRBJ2-7|TRBV10-3
TGTGCCATCAGTGGTGGGCGGGAGTACGAGCAGTACTTC
CAISGGREYEQYF
>TRBD2|.|TRBJ2-1|TRBV6-4
TGTGCCAGCAGTGCCTCGGGACTAGCGGGAAGAAACAATGAGCAGTTCTTC
CASSASGLAGRNNEQFF
>TRBD1|.|TRBJ2-7|TRBV5-1
TGCGCCAGCAGCTGGGACAGTACCTACGAGCAGTACTTC
CASSWDSTYEQYF
>.|.|TRBJ2-7|TRBV5-6
TGTGCCAGCAGCTTGCTAGCTAACGAGCAGTACTTC
CASSLLANEQYF
>.|once|TRBJ2-2|TRBV24-1
TGTGCCACCAGTTTTCTTGGGGAGCTGTTTTTT
CATSFLGELFF
>TRBD2|.|TRBJ2-5|TRBV18
TGTGCCAGCTCACCACTCGGGACTAGCGGGAGAGGAGGGACCCAGTACTTC
CASSPLGTSGRGGTQYF
>.|.|TRBJ1-2|TRBV11-2
TGTGCCAGCAGTACTATGACAGCGACCTATGGCTACACCTTC
CASSTMTATYGYTF
>.|.|TRBJ2-5|TRBV5-1
TGCGCCAGCAGCTTGGTAGTCGGGGGGACCCAGTACTTC
CASSLVVGGTQYF
>TRBD1|.|TRBJ2-5|TRBV6-5
TGTGCCAGCAGCTTCGGACAGGCGGAGACCCAGTACTTC
CASSFGQAETQYF
>.|.|TRBJ2-1|TRBV27
TGTGCCAGCAGCTATCAGTATGGGAGGGAGCAGTTCTTC
CASSYQYGREQFF
>TRBD1|.|TRBJ1-2|TRBV24-1
TGTGCCACCAGTGCCTCGGACAGGGAGGATGGCTACACCTTC
CATSASDREDGYTF
>.|.|TRBJ2-1|TRBV29-1
TGCAGCGTTGAAGGGGAGCTCCACTTCGGAAATGAGCAGTTCTTC
CSVEGELHFGNEQFF
>.|.|TRBJ2-3|TRBV12-3/TRBV12-4
TGTGCCAGCGTTAACAGGTACACAGATACGCAGTATTTT
CASVNRYTDTQYF